Shown below are 5 T cell receptor beta chains from a single sample sequenced in a study of prognosis after radiotherapy for stage I lung cancer listed by TCRdb under 2021. TCRdb names Illumina HiSeq 3000 as the instrument used. Two rounds of multiplex PCR on genomic DNA were used to amplify the TCR beta CDR3 region. The first PCR round used primers specific to each TRBV and TRBJ gene, and the primer sequences were filed in Chinese patent CN105087789A. TCRdb handled the public reads itself, with Q25 trimming in fastp and clone calling in MiXCR, and kept productive beta chains. Records with the same CDR3 protein are collapsed into one entry carrying the most frequent genes and DNA. This sample gives 20,000 to 30,000 distinct CDR3 sequences in total; roughly 40% of them show up just once. The ten biggest clones cover roughly 21% of the sample. Sample: PBMCs, taken before or after stereotactic body radiation therapy (not recorded which). Source of these receptors: a donor aged 50 or older with non-small cell lung cancer.

Note on this clonotype: A far larger clone is one base from this, pointing to a likely read error. This sequence joins TRBV6-4 and TRBJ1-6; possible D gene TRBD1, 6 bases. The CDR3 loop spans 16 amino acids. Germline CDR1 MRHNA, CDR2 SNTAGT. CDR3 loop: CASALRGVSGNSHLHF. The CDR3 region has the DNA TGTGCCAGCGCACTCAGGGGAGTCAGCGGTAATTCACACCTCCACTTT.

This clonotype appeared a few times. This chain joins TRBV6-2 or TRBV6-3 and TRBJ1-6; D ambiguous. Per germline, CDR1 MNHEY and CDR2 SVGEGT. The CDR3 totals 14 residues. Between the trimmed V and J ends, which lost 4 bases and 6 bases, there was a span of 10 bases. DNA of the CDR3: TGTGCCAGCAGTTCCTCTAACATTAATTCACCCCTCCACTTT. Amino acid sequence: CASSSSNINSPLHF.

This clonotype has ten or more counts. The chain links TRBV3-1 to TRBJ1-4, with D unresolved. Deletions cut 3 bases from V and 7 bases from J, with 12 bases between. The CDR3 sequence is 14 residues long. CDR1 is LGHDT and CDR2 is YNNKEL in the germline V gene (reference sequence). The CDR3 region is CASSQPGVGEKLFF. CDR3 nucleotide sequence: TGTGCCAGCAGCCAGCCGGGAGTTGGTGAAAAACTGTTTTTT.

V and J are TRBV28 and TRBJ2-7, with D possibly matching TRBD2 (7 bases). This CDR3 has 14 amino acids. The germline V gene encodes CDR1 MDHEN and CDR2 SYDVKM. Between the trimmed V and J ends, which lost 3 bases and 5 bases, there was a span of 14 bases. CDR3 nucleotides: TGTGCCAGCAGTTTTGCGGGGGCGCTGGACGAGCAGTACTTC. Its translation is CASSFAGALDEQYF. Variable domain in full (rest from reference TRBV28 and TRBJ2-7): DVKVTQSSRYLVKRTGEKVFLECVQDMDHENMFWYRQDPGLGLRLIYFSYDVKMKEKGDIPEGYSVSREKKERFSLILESASTNQTSMYLCASSFAGALDEQYFGPGTRLTVT.

The V and J genes are TRBV12-3 or TRBV12-4 and TRBJ1-6; 8 bases match TRBD1. V lost 0 bases and J lost 11; bases outside the gene matches: 6. The CDR3 runs 15 residues. Here the CDR3 reads CASSLASGGTPPLHF. In nucleotides, the CDR3 is TGTGCCAGCAGTTTAGCGTCAGGGGGCACTCCACCCCTCCACTTT.